A selection of T cell receptor beta chains follows, all from one sample in a study of shared clonotypes between healthy human individuals. The protocol was immunoSEQ multiplex PCR, while the TCRdb copy is restricted to in-frame clones and leaves out a portion. The sample includes over 400,000 clones, approximately 94% of them seen just once. Sequences were obtained from naive CD4+ T cells sorted from blood. These receptors originate from a woman aged 25 to 39 in good health. Both conserved end residues are part of each CDR3. A D gene is named only where the DNA matches it firmly. Not all rows give a size; the values are once, few, many and, for expanded clones, a class.

d_call: .
j_call: TRBJ2-5
v_call: TRBV18
clone_size: .
cdr3_aa: CASSPSGASETQYF
cdr3_nt: TGTGCCAGCTCACCAAGTGGTGCGTCGGAGACCCAGTACTTC

d_call: .
j_call: TRBJ1-2
v_call: TRBV28
clone_size: .
cdr3_aa: CASSSPVEVGYGYTF
cdr3_nt: TGTGCCAGCAGTTCCCCCGTTGAGGTTGGGTATGGCTACACCTTC

d_call: .
j_call: TRBJ2-5
v_call: TRBV19
clone_size: .
cdr3_aa: CASRGKQVETQYF
cdr3_nt: TGTGCCAGTAGAGGGAAACAGGTGGAGACCCAGTACTTC

d_call: .
j_call: TRBJ2-5
v_call: TRBV4-1
clone_size: .
cdr3_aa: CASRGLLSLGDQETQYF
cdr3_nt: TGCGCCAGCAGGGGACTCCTTAGCCTTGGGGACCAAGAGACCCAGTACTTC

d_call: .
j_call: TRBJ2-7
v_call: TRBV6-5
clone_size: .
cdr3_aa: CASRLHWMGSYEQYF
cdr3_nt: TGTGCCAGCAGACTACACTGGATGGGCTCCTACGAGCAGTACTTC

d_call: .
j_call: TRBJ2-3
v_call: TRBV5-1
clone_size: once
cdr3_aa: CASSLNSGFVTDTQYF
cdr3_nt: TGCGCCAGCAGCTTGAATAGCGGATTCGTCACAGATACGCAGTATTTT

d_call: TRBD2
j_call: TRBJ2-3
v_call: TRBV6-6
clone_size: .
cdr3_aa: CASSYPGGSDTQYF
cdr3_nt: TGTGCCAGCAGTTACCCTGGCGGGAGCGATACGCAGTATTTT

d_call: .
j_call: TRBJ1-5
v_call: TRBV19
clone_size: .
cdr3_aa: CASRGGGLYNQPQHF
cdr3_nt: TGTGCCAGCCGGGGGGGAGGGCTATACAATCAGCCCCAGCATTTT

d_call: .
j_call: TRBJ2-3
v_call: TRBV2
clone_size: .
cdr3_aa: CAGMDGSTDTQYF
cdr3_nt: TGTGCCGGGATGGACGGGAGCACAGATACGCAGTATTTT

d_call: .
j_call: TRBJ1-5
v_call: TRBV6-5
clone_size: .
cdr3_aa: CASSPPDGPQHF
cdr3_nt: TGTGCCAGCAGCCCTCCGGACGGGCCCCAGCATTTT

d_call: TRBD1
j_call: TRBJ1-1
v_call: TRBV6-1
clone_size: .
cdr3_aa: CASSALQGATEAFF
cdr3_nt: TGTGCCAGCAGTGCATTACAGGGGGCCACTGAAGCTTTCTTT

d_call: TRBD1
j_call: TRBJ2-5
v_call: TRBV27
clone_size: .
cdr3_aa: CASSTGGRETQYF
cdr3_nt: TGTGCCAGCAGCACAGGGGGCCGGGAGACCCAGTACTTC

d_call: TRBD1
j_call: TRBJ1-4
v_call: TRBV5-1
clone_size: .
cdr3_aa: CASSSGGEGEKLFF
cdr3_nt: TGCGCCAGCAGCTCAGGGGGAGAAGGGGAAAAACTGTTTTTT

d_call: TRBD2
j_call: TRBJ2-3
v_call: TRBV27
clone_size: .
cdr3_aa: CASMRTSGRADTQYF
cdr3_nt: TGTGCCAGCATGCGGACTAGCGGGAGAGCAGATACGCAGTATTTT

d_call: .
j_call: TRBJ2-2
v_call: TRBV7-6
clone_size: .
cdr3_aa: CAVLGEGLMNTGELFF
cdr3_nt: TGTGCCGTATTAGGGGAAGGACTGATGAACACCGGGGAGCTGTTTTTT

d_call: .
j_call: TRBJ2-7
v_call: TRBV6-1
clone_size: .
cdr3_aa: CASSEAPAYEQYF
cdr3_nt: TGTGCCAGCAGTGAAGCGCCAGCCTACGAGCAGTACTTC

d_call: TRBD1
j_call: TRBJ2-7
v_call: TRBV6-4
clone_size: .
cdr3_aa: CASSDGFPGQLYEQYF
cdr3_nt: TGTGCCAGCAGTGACGGATTTCCGGGACAGCTCTACGAGCAGTACTTC

d_call: TRBD1
j_call: TRBJ2-7
v_call: TRBV2
clone_size: once
cdr3_aa: CASSVRDSPYEQYF
cdr3_nt: TGTGCCAGCAGTGTAAGGGACAGTCCCTACGAGCAGTACTTC

d_call: .
j_call: TRBJ1-2
v_call: TRBV2
clone_size: .
cdr3_aa: CASSDLGAAFNGYTF
cdr3_nt: TGTGCCAGCAGTGATCTGGGGGCGGCTTTTAATGGCTACACCTTC

d_call: .
j_call: TRBJ2-2
v_call: TRBV6-1
clone_size: .
cdr3_aa: CATGRRYSGELFF
cdr3_nt: TGTGCCACTGGTCGGCGCTACAGCGGGGAGCTGTTTTTT

d_call: .
j_call: TRBJ1-5
v_call: TRBV4-1
clone_size: .
cdr3_aa: CASSLDSDSNQPQHF
cdr3_nt: TGCGCCAGCAGCTTAGACTCGGACAGCAATCAGCCCCAGCATTTT

d_call: .
j_call: TRBJ1-1
v_call: TRBV25-1
clone_size: .
cdr3_aa: CASSGKRNTEAFF
cdr3_nt: TGTGCCAGCAGTGGTAAAAGGAACACTGAAGCTTTCTTT

d_call: .
j_call: TRBJ1-3
v_call: TRBV28
clone_size: .
cdr3_aa: CASRPQGLGGNTIYF
cdr3_nt: TGTGCCAGCAGGCCACAGGGACTAGGAGGAAACACCATATATTTT

d_call: TRBD1
j_call: TRBJ2-1
v_call: TRBV5-1
clone_size: .
cdr3_aa: CASSLRGQGANEQFF
cdr3_nt: TGCGCCAGCAGCTTGCGGGGACAGGGGGCCAACGAGCAGTTCTTC

d_call: .
j_call: TRBJ2-5
v_call: TRBV28
clone_size: .
cdr3_aa: CASSYFRETQYF
cdr3_nt: TGTGCCAGCAGTTATTTCCGTGAGACCCAGTACTTC

d_call: .
j_call: TRBJ2-7
v_call: TRBV5-1
clone_size: .
cdr3_aa: CASSFTPNGGDEQYF
cdr3_nt: TGCGCCAGCAGCTTCACTCCCAATGGCGGTGACGAGCAGTACTTC

d_call: TRBD2
j_call: TRBJ2-1
v_call: TRBV18
clone_size: .
cdr3_aa: CASSTRTSGFNEQFF
cdr3_nt: TGTGCCAGCTCAACCCGGACTAGCGGGTTCAATGAGCAGTTCTTC

d_call: .
j_call: TRBJ1-5
v_call: TRBV7-2
clone_size: .
cdr3_aa: CASSPSAGVQPQHF
cdr3_nt: TGTGCCAGCAGCCCTAGCGCGGGGGTGCAGCCCCAGCATTTT

d_call: TRBD2
j_call: TRBJ2-7
v_call: TRBV10-3
clone_size: .
cdr3_aa: CAISESREGYEQYF
cdr3_nt: TGTGCCATCAGTGAGTCGCGGGAGGGCTACGAGCAGTACTTC

d_call: TRBD1
j_call: TRBJ2-2
v_call: TRBV18
clone_size: few
cdr3_aa: CASSQGQGNTGELFF
cdr3_nt: TGTGCCAGCTCACAGGGACAGGGGAACACCGGGGAGCTGTTTTTT

d_call: TRBD2
j_call: TRBJ2-1
v_call: TRBV7-3
clone_size: .
cdr3_aa: CASSLAAGAYNEQFF
cdr3_nt: TGTGCCAGCAGCTTAGCAGCGGGAGCCTACAATGAGCAGTTCTTC

d_call: .
j_call: TRBJ1-5
v_call: TRBV2
clone_size: .
cdr3_aa: CASIGQLNQPQHF
cdr3_nt: TGTGCCAGCATCGGGCAACTCAATCAGCCCCAGCATTTT

d_call: .
j_call: TRBJ1-4
v_call: TRBV5-1
clone_size: once
cdr3_aa: CASSVTGTSSEKLFF
cdr3_nt: TGCGCCAGCAGCGTCACCGGGACTTCGAGTGAAAAACTGTTTTTT

d_call: TRBD1
j_call: TRBJ2-7
v_call: TRBV5-1
clone_size: .
cdr3_aa: CASSVPDRGLYEQYF
cdr3_nt: TGCGCCAGCAGCGTTCCGGACAGGGGGTTGTACGAGCAGTACTTC

d_call: .
j_call: TRBJ2-7
v_call: TRBV28
clone_size: .
cdr3_aa: CASNDRAVLSYEQYF
cdr3_nt: TGTGCCAGCAACGATCGAGCGGTTCTCTCCTACGAGCAGTACTTC

d_call: TRBD1
j_call: TRBJ1-4
v_call: TRBV5-1
clone_size: .
cdr3_aa: CASSLRTGGDEKLFF
cdr3_nt: TGCGCCAGCAGCTTAAGGACAGGGGGCGATGAAAAACTGTTTTTT

d_call: TRBD2
j_call: TRBJ2-4
v_call: TRBV19
clone_size: .
cdr3_aa: CASSRLAVTAKNIQYF
cdr3_nt: TGTGCCAGTAGTAGACTAGCGGTAACAGCCAAAAACATTCAGTACTTC

d_call: .
j_call: TRBJ2-2
v_call: TRBV11-2
clone_size: .
cdr3_aa: CASSSGSPPTGELFF
cdr3_nt: TGTGCCAGCAGCTCGGGGTCACCGCCCACCGGGGAGCTGTTTTTT

d_call: TRBD1
j_call: TRBJ1-5
v_call: TRBV5-5
clone_size: .
cdr3_aa: CASSLGPGQGSNQPQHF
cdr3_nt: TGTGCCAGCAGCTTGGGCCCGGGACAGGGGAGCAATCAGCCCCAGCATTTT

d_call: TRBD2
j_call: TRBJ2-3
v_call: TRBV19
clone_size: few
cdr3_aa: CASSTSGNTDTQYF
cdr3_nt: TGTGCCAGTAGTACTAGCGGGAACACAGATACGCAGTATTTT